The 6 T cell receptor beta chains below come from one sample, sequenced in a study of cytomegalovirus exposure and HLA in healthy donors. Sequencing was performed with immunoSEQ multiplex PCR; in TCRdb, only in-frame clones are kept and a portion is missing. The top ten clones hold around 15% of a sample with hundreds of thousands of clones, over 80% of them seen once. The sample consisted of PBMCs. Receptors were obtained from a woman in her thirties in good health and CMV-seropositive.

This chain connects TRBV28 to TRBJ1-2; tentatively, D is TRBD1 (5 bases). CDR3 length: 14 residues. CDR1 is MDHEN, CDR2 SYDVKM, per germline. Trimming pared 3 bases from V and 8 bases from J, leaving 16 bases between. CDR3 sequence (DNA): TGTGCCAGCAGTTTGGACACGGGGAGGCTGGGCTACACCTTC. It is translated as CASSLDTGRLGYTF.

CDR3 DNA: TGTGCCAGCAGCTCAGAGACAGGGGGCATCAATCAGCCCCAGCATTTT. It yields the protein CASSSETGGINQPQHF. The chain carries TRBV7-6 and TRBJ1-5; 10 bases map to TRBD1. The CDR3 is made up of 16 amino acids. Trimming cost V 4 bases and J 3 bases; bases outside gene matches: 6. Germline V CDR1 and CDR2: SGHVS, FNYEAQ.

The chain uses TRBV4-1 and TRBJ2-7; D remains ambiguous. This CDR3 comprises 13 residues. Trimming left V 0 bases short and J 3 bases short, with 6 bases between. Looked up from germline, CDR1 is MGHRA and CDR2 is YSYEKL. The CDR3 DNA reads TGCGCCAGCAGCCAAGATAACCTCTACGAGCAGTACTTC. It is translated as CASSQDNLYEQYF.

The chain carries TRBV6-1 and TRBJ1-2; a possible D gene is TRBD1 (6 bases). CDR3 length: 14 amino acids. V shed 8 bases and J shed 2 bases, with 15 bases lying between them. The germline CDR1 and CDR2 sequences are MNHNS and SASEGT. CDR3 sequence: CASLAAGANYGYTF. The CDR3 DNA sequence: TGTGCCAGCCTTGCGGCGGGGGCGAACTATGGCTACACCTTC.

CDR3 bases: TGTGCCAGCAGTTTTTGGTACGGGAACACCGGGGAGCTGTTTTTT. Its translation is CASSFWYGNTGELFF. The chain employs TRBV28 and TRBJ2-2; D unclear. Deletions cut 3 bases from V and 1 base from J, with 9 bases between. Germline lookup yields CDR1 MDHEN and CDR2 SYDVKM. The CDR3 has 15 amino acids.

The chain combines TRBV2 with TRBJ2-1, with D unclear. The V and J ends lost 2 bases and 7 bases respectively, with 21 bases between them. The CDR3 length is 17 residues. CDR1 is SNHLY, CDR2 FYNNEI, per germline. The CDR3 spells CASSEWAAVDALNEQFF. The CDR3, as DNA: TGTGCCAGCAGTGAATGGGCTGCCGTAGACGCCTTAAATGAGCAGTTCTTC. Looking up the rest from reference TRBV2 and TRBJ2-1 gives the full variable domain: EPEVTQTPSHQVTQMGQEVILRCVPISNHLYFYWYRQILGQKVEFLVSFYNNEISEKSEIFDDQFSVERPDGSNFTLKIRSTKLEDSAMYFCASSEWAAVDALNEQFFGPGTRLTVL.